A single sample is the source of the 31 T cell receptor beta chains below, sequenced in a study of T-cell reconstitution after alpha-beta-depleted transplantation in children. Unique molecular identifiers were incorporated during preparation of the TCRbeta library. TCRdb redid the calling of the PCR reads with MiXCR, one entry per CDR3 protein. The sample includes approximately 510,000 distinct CDR3 sequences, approximately 16% of them seen just once. The material was PBMCs from the stem cell graft donor, obtained from the stem cell graft. Receptors originate from a human donor who donated a stem cell graft to a child with acute lymphoblastic leukemia.

A few counts support this clonotype. The chain combines TRBV20-1 with TRBJ2-7; D may be TRBD1 (5 bases). V was cut by 0 bases and J by 3 bases, with 12 bases left in between. The CDR3 spans 14 residues. CDR1 and CDR2 (germline): DFQATT, SNEGSKA (reference sequence). The CDR3 nucleotides read TGCAGTGCTAGAGATAGAAGGGGTCACTACGAGCAGTACTTC. This sequence encodes CSARDRRGHYEQYF.

This clonotype was seen a few times. The chain joins TRBV12-3 or TRBV12-4 to TRBJ2-7, with TRBD2 identical over 11 bases. Trimming removed 3 bases from V and 2 bases from J; junction bases left unmatched: 6. This CDR3 has 16 residues. CDR3: CASSFRLTSGAYEQYF. CDR3 coding DNA: TGTGCCAGCAGTTTTCGATTGACTAGCGGGGCCTACGAGCAGTACTTC.

This clonotype was seen more than once but under ten times. The genes are TRBV20-1 and TRBJ1-6, with D possibly TRBD1 on 5 matching bases. Germline V lookup: CDR1 DFQATT, CDR2 SNEGSKA (reference sequence). The CDR3 consists of 13 residues. Trimming stripped 6 bases from V and 6 bases from J, with 12 bases between. The CDR3 spells CSANPGGNSPLHF. For the CDR3, the DNA is TGCAGTGCCAACCCGGGGGGTAATTCACCCCTCCACTTT.

V gene TRBV12-3 or TRBV12-4 combines with J gene TRBJ1-4; the D gene is possibly TRBD1 (6 bases). The CDR3 length is 16 residues. Trimming left V 6 bases short and J 3 bases short, with 17 bases between. The CDR3 nucleotides read TGTGCCAGCAGACCCTCGCCGAGGGGGGCTAATGAAAAACTGTTTTTT. It codes for CASRPSPRGANEKLFF.

This clonotype has just a few counts. The rearrangement uses TRBV12-5 and TRBJ2-5, with 8 nucleotides matching TRBD1. Germline V CDR1 and CDR2: LGHNT, FRNRAP. This CDR3 has 14 amino acids. The ends lost 5 bases at V and 5 bases at J; junction bases unmatched: 7. The CDR3, as DNA: TGTGCTAGTGGTACCGGACAGGGCCGCGAGACCCAGTACTTC. Translating gives CASGTGQGRETQYF.

CDR3: CASSHRDVPSSGNTIYF. The DNA for the CDR3 is TGTGCCAGCAGTCACAGGGACGTCCCGAGCTCTGGAAACACCATATATTTT. J is TRBJ1-3 and V is TRBV6-5; D is possibly TRBD1 (6 bases). Trimming took 5 bases from V and 0 from J, leaving 17 bases between them. The CDR3 length is 17 residues. Germline V gene sequence: CDR1 MNHEY, CDR2 SVGAGI.

This sequence joins TRBV7-3 and TRBJ2-2; 8 bases map to TRBD2. J was trimmed by 5 bases and V by 2 bases; bases with no gene match: 10. The CDR3 spans 17 residues. Germline CDR1 is SGHTA and CDR2 is FQGTGA. The DNA of the CDR3 is TGTGCCAGCAGCTTAGACATCGGAGTAGCGGGAACCGGGGAGCTGTTTTTT. Translated: CASSLDIGVAGTGELFF.

CDR3 in amino acids: CASSSTPLALHF. Written as DNA, the CDR3 is TGTGCCAGCAGTTCGACACCGTTGGCCCTCCACTTT. The chain is built from TRBV12-3 or TRBV12-4 and TRBJ1-6; D is uncertain. This CDR3 has 12 amino acids. V lost 4 bases to trimming and J lost 14 bases, with 12 bases between them.

V gene TRBV11-2 combines with J gene TRBJ2-7, with D perhaps TRBD2 (5 bases). The V and J ends lost 5 bases and 6 bases respectively, with 20 bases between them. CDR3 length: 15 residues. Germline loops: CDR1 SGHAT, CDR2 FQNNGV. The CDR3 nucleotides are TGTGCCAGCAGCCCAATGTCACTAGTCTCCAGCGAGCAGTACTTC. It yields the protein CASSPMSLVSSEQYF. Full variable domain (rest looked up from reference TRBV11-2 and TRBJ2-7): EAGVAQSPRYKIIEKRQSVAFWCNPISGHATLYWYQQILGQGPKLLIQFQNNGVVDDSQLPKDRFSAERLKGVDSTLKIQPAKLEDSAVYLCASSPMSLVSSEQYFGPGTRLTVT.

This clonotype was detected only a few times. V usage is TRBV5-1 and J usage is TRBJ1-2, with 7 bases matching TRBD1. CDR1 and CDR2 from the germline V gene are SGHRS and YFSETQ. V shed 0 bases and J 7 bases; nucleotides not matched to a gene: 9. The CDR3 consists of 15 residues. The DNA for the CDR3 is TGCGCCAGCAGCTTGGGACAGGGAGGGGTATCTGGCTACACCTTC. Residues: CASSLGQGGVSGYTF.

This clonotype has just a few counts. The chain employs TRBV20-1 and TRBJ2-7; weak D call: TRBD2 (5 bases). Trimming removed 2 bases at V and 5 bases at J, with 22 bases between. From germline, CDR1 is DFQATT and CDR2 SNEGSKA (reference sequence). The CDR3 loop spans 16 amino acids. CDR3 DNA: TGCAGTGCTAGAAGCAACTCCCTGGACTCTTACCACGAGCAGTACTTC. This encodes CSARSNSLDSYHEQYF.

This chain uses TRBV9 with TRBJ2-7; D remains unclear. CDR1 and CDR2 from the germline V gene are SGDLS and YYNGEE. The CDR3 length is 14 residues. Between the trimmed V and J ends, which lost 4 bases and 4 bases, there was a span of 15 bases. In DNA form, the CDR3 reads TGTGCCAGCAGCCCCCGGCCTGCCCTGTACGAGCAGTACTTC. Translating gives CASSPRPALYEQYF.

V usage is TRBV10-3 and J usage is TRBJ2-1, with D possibly being TRBD1 (5 bases). V lost 6 bases to trimming and J lost 0 bases, with 9 bases between them. Germline V CDR1 and CDR2: ENHRY, SYGVKD. This CDR3 contains 14 residues. CDR3: CAIRYRSSYNEQFF. DNA of the CDR3: TGTGCCATCAGATACAGGAGCTCCTACAATGAGCAGTTCTTC.

Many counts were recorded for this clonotype. The rearrangement links TRBV27 to TRBJ2-7; D gene uncertain. The germline CDR1 and CDR2 sequences are MNHEY and SMNVEV (reference sequence). V lost 5 bases and J 4 bases, leaving 15 bases between the germline ends. The CDR3 consists of 14 residues. CDR3 DNA: TGTGCCAGCAGTCCGACTTCAAGTCGGTACGAGCAGTACTTC. Its protein is CASSPTSSRYEQYF.

Comment on this clonotype: A read error is possible here, since a much larger clone lies one base away. The chain uses TRBV12-3 or TRBV12-4 and TRBJ2-4; 7 bases fit TRBD2. This CDR3 has 11 amino acids. CDR3 amino acids: CASSLGLAVHF. The CDR3 bases are TGTGCCAGCAGTTTAGGACTAGCCGTCCACTTC.

This CDR3 is CASSRASGNLGQETQYF. CDR3 in DNA: TGTGCCAGCAGTAGGGCTAGCGGAAACTTGGGGCAAGAGACCCAGTACTTC. The chain links TRBV6-1 to TRBJ2-5, with 7 positions matching TRBD2. The trim removed 5 bases at V and 2 bases at J, leaving 14 bases unmatched. The CDR3 has 17 amino acids. CDR1 MNHNS and CDR2 SASEGT come from the germline V gene.

This clonotype has only a few counts. V usage is TRBV12-5 and J usage is TRBJ1-1; 11 bases fit TRBD1. Trimming removed 5 bases from V and 4 bases from J; junction bases left unmatched: 6. Germline CDR1 and CDR2: LGHNT and FRNRAP. The CDR3 runs to 15 residues. This CDR3 reads CASGLRTGGGTEAFF. The CDR3 DNA is TGTGCTAGTGGTCTAAGGACAGGGGGCGGCACTGAAGCTTTCTTT.

The chain is built from TRBV29-1 and TRBJ1-2; D might be TRBD1 (5 bases). The CDR3 spans 15 residues. From germline, CDR1 is SQVTM and CDR2 ANQGSEA. The V gene lost 5 bases and the J gene lost 5 bases, with 21 bases spanning the gap. The CDR3 DNA follows: TGCAGCGTTCACACCTTGGTAGGAGAGGGGTATGGCTACACCTTC. Protein product: CSVHTLVGEGYGYTF.

This rearrangement joins TRBV7-3 to TRBJ2-3; possible D gene TRBD2, 5 bases. The CDR3 totals 15 residues. Trimming removed 2 bases at V and 4 bases at J, with 13 bases between. From germline, CDR1 is SGHTA and CDR2 FQGTGA. CDR3 residues: CASSLDEGHPDTQYF. The DNA of the CDR3 is TGTGCCAGCAGCTTAGACGAGGGCCATCCAGATACGCAGTATTTT.

This clonotype came up a few times. The chain links TRBV7-9 to TRBJ2-1; possible D gene TRBD1, 6 bases. Germline V gene lookup returns CDR1 SEHNR and CDR2 FQNEAQ (reference sequence). V was shortened by 6 bases and J by 0 bases, with 12 bases between the two germline ends. This CDR3 is built from 15 residues. The CDR3 DNA follows: TGTGCCAGCAGATCCCTCAGGGGCTCCTACAATGAGCAGTTCTTC. Its protein product is CASRSLRGSYNEQFF.

This clonotype was seen only a few times. This sequence joins TRBV29-1 and TRBJ2-3; 13 nucleotides align to TRBD2. The V gene's germline CDR1 is SQVTM and CDR2 ANQGSEA. The junction had 13 bases not matched to a gene; V was cut back by 6 bases and J by 4 bases. This CDR3 has 17 residues. The CDR3 here is CSVGEGGLAGVPDTQYF. The CDR3, as DNA: TGCAGCGTCGGAGAGGGAGGACTAGCGGGAGTCCCAGATACGCAGTATTTT.

This clonotype was seen only a few times. CDR3 region: CASSFGLSSGNTIYF. CDR3 nucleotides: TGTGCCAGCAGTTTCGGGTTGAGCTCTGGAAACACCATATATTTT. The chain joins TRBV12-3 or TRBV12-4 to TRBJ1-3; no firm D call. The CDR3 length is 15 residues. Trimming stripped 3 bases from V and 0 bases from J, with 9 bases between.

In its sample, this clonotype was seen a few times. V and J are TRBV5-1 and TRBJ1-1; 11 bases line up with TRBD1. After removal of 3 bases from V and 3 bases from J, the junction contained 4 bases not matched to a gene. The CDR3 has 15 amino acids. CDR1 and CDR2 from the germline V gene are SGHRS and YFSETQ. In nucleotides, the CDR3 is TGCGCCAGCAGCTCTTCGGACAGGGGGCACACTGAAGCTTTCTTT. Residues: CASSSSDRGHTEAFF.

The genes are TRBV12-3 or TRBV12-4 and TRBJ2-7; TRBD2 is a possible D gene (5 bases). The V end lost 5 bases, the J end lost 3 bases, and 17 bases lay between the germline ends. CDR3 length equals 15 residues. CDR3 amino acids: CASSRGLEDLYEQYF. CDR3 bases: TGTGCCAGCAGTCGCGGGCTAGAGGACCTCTACGAGCAGTACTTC.

The chain carries TRBV9 and TRBJ2-4; D remains unclear. Per the germline V gene, CDR1 is SGDLS and CDR2 is YYNGEE. V gave up 3 bases and J gave up 1 base, with 5 bases separating them. CDR3 length: 13 amino acids. CDR3 amino acids: CASSASAKNIQYF. The DNA for the CDR3 is TGTGCCAGCAGCGCATCCGCCAAAAACATTCAGTACTTC.

The chain is built from TRBV20-1 and TRBJ2-4; maybe TRBD2 (6 bases). The germline V gene encodes CDR1 DFQATT and CDR2 SNEGSKA (reference sequence). Trimming stripped 3 bases from V and 0 bases from J, with 12 bases between. The CDR3 consists of 15 residues. This chain's CDR3 is CSASLNGGAKNIQYF. In DNA form, the CDR3 reads TGCAGTGCTAGCCTAAACGGGGGAGCCAAAAACATTCAGTACTTC.

This clonotype was picked up a small number of times. The chain combines TRBV20-1 with TRBJ1-1, with 9 bases matching TRBD1. The CDR3 contains 16 residues. Germline CDR1 DFQATT, CDR2 SNEGSKA (reference sequence). The V gene end was trimmed by 0 bases and the J gene end by 0 bases; junction bases not matched to a gene: 5. CDR3: CSARDSTGGMNTEAFF. For the CDR3, the DNA is TGCAGTGCTAGAGATTCTACAGGGGGCATGAACACTGAAGCTTTCTTT.

The rearrangement links TRBV27 to TRBJ2-1; 7 bases match TRBD2. This CDR3 is built from 15 residues. With 4 bases clipped from V and 7 bases from J, the junction kept 10 bases outside the gene matches. Germline V CDR1 and CDR2: MNHEY, SMNVEV (reference sequence). CDR3 DNA sequence: TGTGCCAGCAGTTCCCCGGGGCTAGCGGTAAATGAGCAGTTCTTC. Translation gives CASSSPGLAVNEQFF.

The chain recombines TRBV5-6 with TRBJ2-5, with D perhaps given as TRBD1 or TRBD2 (6 bases each). The germline V gene encodes CDR1 SGHDT and CDR2 YYEEEE. CDR3 length: 17 amino acids. Trimming shortened V by 0 bases and J by 5 bases, and 20 bases separated the two germline ends. The DNA of the CDR3 is TGTGCCAGCAGCTTGGGGGCGATGGTGGGGGGCAACGAGACCCAGTACTTC. Translated: CASSLGAMVGGNETQYF. The whole variable domain, remainder taken from reference TRBV5-6 and TRBJ2-5, is DAGVTQSPTHLIKTRGQQVTLRCSPKSGHDTVSWYQQALGQGPQFIFQYYEEEERQRGNFPDRFSGHQFPNYSSELNVNALLLGDSALYLCASSLGAMVGGNETQYFGPGTRLLVL.

The sample holds a few counts of this clonotype. The gene calls are TRBV12-3 or TRBV12-4 and TRBJ1-2, with D unresolved. The CDR3 loop spans 12 amino acids. Deletions cut 8 bases from V and 4 bases from J, with 11 bases between. The CDR3 region is CASGLTPYGYTF. The CDR3 bases are TGTGCCAGCGGTCTGACTCCCTATGGCTACACCTTC.

The V and J genes are TRBV18 and TRBJ1-5; TRBD1 is a possible D gene (5 bases). The CDR3 length is 15 residues. Germline assignment: CDR1 KGHSH and CDR2 LQKENI. V gave up 1 base and J gave up 4 bases, with 11 bases separating them. The CDR3 region has the DNA TGTGCCAGCTCACCACTAGGGGTGGGGAATCAGCCCCAGCATTTT. Encoded protein: CASSPLGVGNQPQHF.